This passage covers 21 T cell receptor beta chains from one sample sequenced in a study of blood T cell repertoires in COVID-19. The repertoire was sequenced with immunoSEQ multiplex PCR; TCRdb's copy has only in-frame clones and lacks some. The repertoire consists of around 250,000 clones, with approximately 88% occurring once and the leading ten covering just under 0.95%. Sequenced input: peripheral blood. All receptors derive from a woman aged 40 to 50 who had recovered from COVID-19.

The chain is built from TRBV29-1 and TRBJ2-5; 11 nucleotides agree with TRBD2. The ends lost 3 bases at V and 3 bases at J; junction bases unmatched: 3. The V gene's germline CDR1 is SQVTM and CDR2 ANQGSEA. The CDR3 runs to 14 residues. This CDR3 is CSVDELAGEETQYF. CDR3 nucleotides: TGCAGCGTTGACGAACTAGCGGGAGAAGAGACCCAGTACTTC.

This clone has just a few counts. This chain uses TRBV4-1 with TRBJ2-7, with D tentatively TRBD2 (6 bases). The germline CDR1 and CDR2 sequences are MGHRA and YSYEKL. The CDR3 sequence is 16 residues long. Trimming took off 3 bases at V and 6 bases at J, with 21 bases between the two ends. The CDR3: CASSQRGYPEGSEQYF. As DNA, the CDR3 is TGCGCCAGCAGCCAGCGGGGCTATCCCGAAGGGTCCGAGCAGTACTTC.

J is TRBJ2-3 and V is TRBV18; 7 positions match TRBD2. Germline loops: CDR1 KGHSH, CDR2 LQKENI. This CDR3 has 16 residues. V dropped 0 bases and J dropped 2; count of bases not matched to a gene: 5. The CDR3 nucleotides are TGTGCCAGCTCACCACCCAGCGGGAAGAACACAGATACGCAGTATTTT. Protein sequence: CASSPPSGKNTDTQYF.

The chain joins TRBV6-4 to TRBJ2-5; tentatively, D is TRBD2 (6 bases). Trimming pared 6 bases from V and 5 bases from J, leaving 19 bases between. Germline V CDR1 and CDR2: MRHNA, SNTAGT. This CDR3 region has 15 residues. CDR3 residues: CASRVSRGTGETQYF. The CDR3 DNA is TGTGCCAGCAGGGTGTCCCGCGGGACGGGGGAGACCCAGTACTTC.

V and J are TRBV19 and TRBJ2-7; a weak D match, TRBD2 (6 bases). The germline gives CDR1 LNHDA, CDR2 SQIVND (reference sequence). The ends were cut back, 5 bases at V and 1 base at J, with 9 bases in the middle. This CDR3 contains 13 residues. CDR3: CASSAGLSYEQYF. The CDR3 nucleotides are TGTGCCAGTAGTGCAGGACTATCCTACGAGCAGTACTTC.

V gene TRBV27 combines with J gene TRBJ1-4; a possible D gene is TRBD1 (6 bases). CDR1 MNHEY and CDR2 SMNVEV come from the germline V gene (reference sequence). This CDR3 spans 15 amino acids. The V and J ends lost 2 bases and 11 bases respectively, with 18 bases between them. The DNA of the CDR3 is TGTGCCAGCAGTTTAAAGGGACACGGCTCCGGGAAACTGTTTTTT. Amino acids: CASSLKGHGSGKLFF.

The rearrangement uses TRBV2 and TRBJ2-1; 10 bases agree with TRBD2. CDR3 size: 15 residues. Per the germline V gene, CDR1 is SNHLY and CDR2 is FYNNEI. Losses at the gene ends were 4 bases for V and 8 bases for J; bases not matched to a gene: 8. DNA of the CDR3: TGTGCCAGCAGTGGAGCGGGAGGGTTTGGCGATGAGCAGTTCTTC. Protein: CASSGAGGFGDEQFF.

This chain connects TRBV3-1 (or the pseudogene TRBV3-2) to TRBJ2-2; maybe TRBD1 (5 bases). CDR3 length: 15 residues. Deletions cut 0 bases from V and 8 bases from J, with 13 bases between. Germline values: CDR1 LGHDT, CDR2 YNNKEL (reference sequence). The DNA for the CDR3 is TGTGCCAGCAGCCAAGACTGGACATCGTCAGGGGAGCTGTTTTTT. This sequence encodes CASSQDWTSSGELFF.

This clone was observed a few times. The rearrangement uses TRBV11-3 and TRBJ2-7; 12 positions match TRBD2. The CDR3 covers 16 residues. From germline, CDR1 is SGHNT and CDR2 YENEEA. V dropped 1 base and J dropped 2; count of bases not matched to a gene: 3. As DNA, the CDR3 is TGTGCCAGCAGCTTAGGACTAGCGGGAGTTACCTACGAGCAGTACTTC. Its protein product is CASSLGLAGVTYEQYF.

The chain is built from TRBV7-9 and TRBJ2-1; 7 bases align to TRBD2. Germline CDR1 and CDR2: SEHNR and FQNEAQ (reference sequence). The V and J ends lost 4 bases and 7 bases, in that order; junction bases with no gene match: 4. There are 13 residues in the CDR3. CDR3 loop: CASSSGLENEQFF. The CDR3, as DNA: TGTGCCAGCAGCTCAGGACTAGAGAATGAGCAGTTCTTC.

This sequence joins TRBV10-1 and TRBJ2-3; D not resolved. CDR1 and CDR2 from the germline V gene are WNHNN and SYGVQD (reference sequence). This CDR3 comprises 16 residues. V was clipped by 2 bases and J by 0 bases, with 12 bases between them. DNA of the CDR3: TGCGCCAGCAGTGAGCAATATAGCTGGAGCACAGATACGCAGTATTTT. As protein: CASSEQYSWSTDTQYF.

The V and J genes are TRBV27 and TRBJ2-7; 7 bases match TRBD1. With V trimmed by 6 bases and J by 0 bases, 8 bases remained unmatched. The CDR3 loop spans 15 amino acids. Germline-derived CDR1 and CDR2 are MNHEY and SMNVEV (reference sequence). The CDR3 sequence: CASRIGGTSSYEQYF. As DNA, the CDR3 is TGTGCCAGCAGGATAGGGGGCACCTCCTCCTACGAGCAGTACTTC.

The rearrangement links TRBV4-1 to TRBJ2-5, with 8 positions matching TRBD1. This CDR3 has 15 amino acids. Losses at the gene ends were 4 bases for V and 5 bases for J; bases not matched to a gene: 9. The germline gives CDR1 MGHRA, CDR2 YSYEKL. In DNA, the CDR3 is TGCGCCAGCAGCCCGGACAGGGCATACGAGGAGACCCAGTACTTC. Translating it yields CASSPDRAYEETQYF.

The chain uses TRBV10-3 and TRBJ2-7; TRBD2 matches at 8 bases. Losses at the gene ends were 4 bases for V and 4 bases for J; bases not matched to a gene: 15. This CDR3 is built from 17 residues. Per germline, CDR1 ENHRY and CDR2 SYGVKD. CDR3 loop: CAISASGSGRAEYEQYF. CDR3 sequence (DNA): TGTGCCATCAGTGCCTCCGGTTCCGGGAGGGCTGAATACGAGCAGTACTTC.

V gene TRBV20-1 combines with J gene TRBJ2-6; the match to TRBD1 covers 9 bases. V gave up 3 bases and J gave up 1 base; unmatched junction bases: 4. The length of the CDR3 is 16 residues. The V gene's germline CDR1 is DFQATT and CDR2 SNEGSKA (reference sequence). CDR3 protein: CSASPGTGSGANVLTF. Written as DNA, the CDR3 is TGCAGTGCTAGTCCCGGGACAGGGTCTGGGGCCAACGTCCTGACTTTC.

CDR3 in amino acids: CARSEGDNSPLHF. CDR3 DNA sequence: TGTGCCCGAAGCGAGGGGGATAATTCACCCCTCCACTTT. This sequence joins TRBV30 and TRBJ1-6; possible D gene TRBD1, 6 bases. The CDR3 loop spans 13 amino acids. Germline V CDR1 and CDR2: GTSNPN, SVGIG (reference sequence). The germline V and J ends were trimmed by 8 bases and 5 bases, with 13 bases remaining between them.

This clone was seen a single time. The V gene is TRBV7-2, the J gene TRBJ2-3, with D perhaps matching TRBD2 (5 bases). Trimming removed 5 bases from V and 0 bases from J, with 15 bases in between. The CDR3 consists of 16 residues. Germline V gene sequence: CDR1 SGHTA, CDR2 FQGNSA. CDR3: CASSGRTGASTDTQYF. In DNA form, the CDR3 reads TGTGCCAGCAGCGGCCGGACTGGCGCTAGCACAGATACGCAGTATTTT.

The V and J genes are TRBV7-3 and TRBJ2-5; D gene uncertain. In germline, CDR1 is SGHTA, CDR2 FQGTGA. V lost 2 bases, J lost 3 bases, and 19 bases lay in between. This CDR3 comprises 17 residues. The CDR3 sequence is CASSLLGRGIMKETQYF. CDR3 nucleotide sequence: TGTGCCAGCAGCTTACTTGGCAGAGGAATTATGAAAGAGACCCAGTACTTC.

The chain uses TRBV3-1 (or the pseudogene TRBV3-2) and TRBJ2-4, with TRBD1 matching 9 bases. The trim removed 3 bases at V and 1 base at J, leaving 7 bases unmatched. This CDR3 is 17 amino acids long. Germline CDR1 is LGHDT and CDR2 is YNNKEL (reference sequence). CDR3 in DNA: TGTGCCAGCAGCCAGGACGGGACAGGGACCGCCAAAAACATTCAGTACTTC. This translates into CASSQDGTGTAKNIQYF.

This clone was observed a few times. The chain combines TRBV5-5 with TRBJ1-1; no reliable D call. Per the germline V gene, CDR1 is SGHKS and CDR2 is YYEKEE (reference sequence). V was clipped by 0 bases and J by 9 bases, with 12 bases between them. The CDR3 covers 13 residues. The CDR3 sequence: CASSLGVGGKAFF. In DNA, the CDR3 is TGTGCCAGCAGCTTGGGGGTAGGAGGGAAAGCTTTCTTT.

The chain couples TRBV10-3 to TRBJ2-7; D is perhaps TRBD2 (6 bases). In germline, CDR1 is ENHRY, CDR2 SYGVKD. V was clipped by 6 bases and J by 6 bases, with 12 bases between them. The CDR3 is made up of 12 amino acids. The CDR3 nucleotides read TGTGCCATCAGCGACGGGGGAGGCGAGCAGTACTTC. Protein product: CAISDGGGEQYF.